The rows below give T cell receptor beta chains drawn from one sample of a study of blood T cell repertoires in COVID-19. The table came from immunoSEQ multiplex PCR; TCRdb's copy has only in-frame clones and leaves some out. The sample lists about 120,000 clones, 70% to 90% occurring once. Source material: peripheral blood. These receptors all stem from a woman in her 70s who had recovered from COVID-19. Each CDR3 is given with its conserved first and last residue. The D gene is left open where the match is weak. The size field is filled for only some rows; it gives once, few, many or a size class.

d_gene: TRBD2; abundance: once; v_gene: TRBV4-3; j_gene: TRBJ2-2; CDR3aa: CASPRGGGSNTGELFF; CDR3nt: TGCGCCAGCCCCCGGGGGGGAGGGTCGAACACCGGGGAGCTGTTTTTT
d_gene: .; abundance: .; v_gene: TRBV5-1; j_gene: TRBJ1-1; CDR3aa: CASSFPGLNTEAFF; CDR3nt: TGCGCCAGCAGCTTTCCGGGGTTGAACACTGAAGCTTTCTTT
d_gene: .; abundance: once; v_gene: TRBV3-1/TRBV3-2; j_gene: TRBJ2-7; CDR3aa: CASSHTRAGEQYF; CDR3nt: TGTGCCAGCAGCCACACCAGGGCCGGAGAGCAGTACTTC
d_gene: .; abundance: .; v_gene: TRBV4-1; j_gene: TRBJ2-3; CDR3aa: CASSSTVIPTDTQYF; CDR3nt: TGCGCCAGCAGCTCTACGGTAATCCCCACAGATACGCAGTATTTT
d_gene: TRBD1; abundance: .; v_gene: TRBV5-5; j_gene: TRBJ2-7; CDR3aa: CASSRQGYYEQYF; CDR3nt: TGTGCCAGCAGCAGACAGGGGTACTACGAGCAGTACTTC
d_gene: .; abundance: .; v_gene: TRBV3-1/TRBV3-2; j_gene: TRBJ2-7; CDR3aa: CASSQGSLSSYEQYF; CDR3nt: TGTGCCAGCAGCCAAGGGTCGCTGAGCTCCTACGAGCAGTACTTC
d_gene: .; abundance: .; v_gene: TRBV5-5; j_gene: TRBJ1-2; CDR3aa: CASSSGTKLSNYGYTF; CDR3nt: TGTGCCAGCAGCTCCGGGACAAAGCTTTCTAACTATGGCTACACCTTC
d_gene: .; abundance: once; v_gene: TRBV7-3; j_gene: TRBJ2-2; CDR3aa: CASSLGTPTGELFF; CDR3nt: TGTGCCAGCAGCCTCGGGACACCCACCGGGGAGCTGTTTTTT
d_gene: TRBD2; abundance: .; v_gene: TRBV7-7; j_gene: TRBJ2-3; CDR3aa: CASSSTSGGVDTQYF; CDR3nt: TGTGCTAGCAGCTCGACTAGCGGGGGGGTAGATACGCAGTATTTT
d_gene: .; abundance: .; v_gene: TRBV25-1; j_gene: TRBJ2-5; CDR3aa: CASSEYPGFQETQYF; CDR3nt: TGTGCCAGCAGTGAATATCCCGGGTTCCAAGAGACCCAGTACTTC
d_gene: TRBD1; abundance: .; v_gene: TRBV19; j_gene: TRBJ2-2; CDR3aa: CASTKGQFANTGELFF; CDR3nt: TGTGCCAGTACCAAGGGACAGTTCGCGAACACCGGGGAGCTGTTTTTT
d_gene: .; abundance: .; v_gene: TRBV7-3; j_gene: TRBJ1-2; CDR3aa: CASGGTNYGYTF; CDR3nt: TGTGCCAGCGGGGGGACTAACTATGGCTACACCTTC
d_gene: .; abundance: .; v_gene: TRBV7-8; j_gene: TRBJ1-5; CDR3aa: CASSLEGAGMSQPQHF; CDR3nt: TGTGCCAGCAGCTTAGAAGGGGCCGGTATGAGCCAGCCCCAGCATTTT
d_gene: .; abundance: .; v_gene: TRBV6-2/TRBV6-3; j_gene: TRBJ1-4; CDR3aa: CASSYGGAEEKLFF; CDR3nt: TGTGCCAGCAGTTATGGCGGGGCGGAGGAAAAACTGTTTTTT
d_gene: .; abundance: .; v_gene: TRBV7-3; j_gene: TRBJ2-5; CDR3aa: CASSPHGGQETQYF; CDR3nt: TGTGCCAGCAGTCCACACGGCGGACAAGAGACCCAGTACTTC
d_gene: .; abundance: .; v_gene: TRBV4-2; j_gene: TRBJ2-7; CDR3aa: CASSQDRQITYEQYF; CDR3nt: TGTGCCAGCAGCCAAGATCGACAGATTACCTACGAGCAGTACTTC
d_gene: .; abundance: .; v_gene: TRBV10-2; j_gene: TRBJ2-1; CDR3aa: CASSEPRATEQFF; CDR3nt: TGCGCCAGCAGTGAGCCGAGGGCCACTGAGCAGTTCTTC
d_gene: .; abundance: .; v_gene: TRBV9; j_gene: TRBJ1-5; CDR3aa: CASSVGTADNQPQHF; CDR3nt: TGTGCCAGCAGCGTAGGGACAGCCGACAATCAGCCCCAGCATTTT
d_gene: TRBD2; abundance: .; v_gene: TRBV6-5; j_gene: TRBJ2-5; CDR3aa: CASIWGRGGQETQYF; CDR3nt: TGTGCCAGCATCTGGGGGAGGGGAGGGCAAGAGACCCAGTACTTC
d_gene: TRBD2; abundance: .; v_gene: TRBV7-8; j_gene: TRBJ2-1; CDR3aa: CASSSKTGLGSNEQFF; CDR3nt: TGTGCCAGCAGCTCTAAGACGGGACTAGGCTCAAATGAGCAGTTCTTC
d_gene: .; abundance: .; v_gene: TRBV7-2; j_gene: TRBJ2-1; CDR3aa: CASSFLTRADEQFF; CDR3nt: TGTGCCAGCAGCTTCCTTACTAGGGCGGATGAGCAGTTCTTC
d_gene: .; abundance: .; v_gene: TRBV30; j_gene: TRBJ2-7; CDR3aa: CAWRRGWEQYF; CDR3nt: TGTGCCTGGAGACGGGGTTGGGAGCAGTACTTC
d_gene: .; abundance: .; v_gene: TRBV20-1; j_gene: TRBJ2-1; CDR3aa: CSALRARQFF; CDR3nt: TGCAGTGCCTTGAGGGCTCGGCAGTTCTTC
d_gene: .; abundance: .; v_gene: TRBV28; j_gene: TRBJ1-2; CDR3aa: CASKVGHTGYTF; CDR3nt: TGTGCCAGCAAGGTTGGACACACTGGCTACACCTTC
d_gene: TRBD1; abundance: .; v_gene: TRBV30; j_gene: TRBJ1-1; CDR3aa: CALEPRDRGMNTEAFF; CDR3nt: TGTGCCCTAGAGCCCCGGGACAGAGGCATGAACACTGAAGCTTTCTTT
d_gene: .; abundance: once; v_gene: TRBV5-1; j_gene: TRBJ2-3; CDR3aa: CASSLGSSTDTQYF; CDR3nt: TGCGCCAGCAGCTTGGGGAGTAGCACAGATACGCAGTATTTT
d_gene: .; abundance: .; v_gene: TRBV24-1; j_gene: TRBJ2-7; CDR3aa: CATSDLRTPGRGQYF; CDR3nt: TGTGCCACCAGTGACCTGAGGACACCTGGTAGAGGGCAGTACTTC
d_gene: .; abundance: .; v_gene: TRBV4-3; j_gene: TRBJ2-4; CDR3aa: CASSQAGGAGIQYF; CDR3nt: TGCGCCAGCAGCCAAGCTGGGGGGGCCGGCATTCAGTACTTC
d_gene: TRBD2; abundance: .; v_gene: TRBV15; j_gene: TRBJ2-5; CDR3aa: CATSRGGGGQETQYF; CDR3nt: TGTGCCACCAGCAGAGGCGGGGGAGGGCAAGAGACCCAGTACTTC
d_gene: .; abundance: once; v_gene: TRBV7-2; j_gene: TRBJ2-5; CDR3aa: CASSPMRSQETQYF; CDR3nt: TGTGCCAGCAGCCCGATGAGGAGTCAAGAGACCCAGTACTTC
d_gene: .; abundance: few; v_gene: TRBV24-1; j_gene: TRBJ1-5; CDR3aa: CATSDSSQSNQPQHF; CDR3nt: TGTGCCACCAGTGATTCTTCGCAGAGCAATCAGCCCCAGCATTTT
d_gene: TRBD1; abundance: .; v_gene: TRBV4-3; j_gene: TRBJ1-2; CDR3aa: CASSPVRQGATGYTF; CDR3nt: TGCGCCAGCAGCCCAGTGAGGCAGGGGGCAACTGGCTACACCTTC
d_gene: .; abundance: .; v_gene: TRBV18; j_gene: TRBJ2-5; CDR3aa: CASSPVIGSGETQYF; CDR3nt: TGTGCCAGCTCACCAGTCATAGGTTCGGGAGAGACCCAGTACTTC
d_gene: TRBD1; abundance: once; v_gene: TRBV6-5; j_gene: TRBJ1-1; CDR3aa: CASRGQGKLEAFF; CDR3nt: TGTGCCAGCAGGGGACAGGGCAAACTGGAAGCTTTCTTT
d_gene: TRBD1; abundance: .; v_gene: TRBV7-2; j_gene: TRBJ1-4; CDR3aa: CASSPRRGEEKLFF; CDR3nt: TGTGCCAGCAGCCCCCGCAGGGGGGAGGAAAAACTGTTTTTT